Each of the 31 T cell receptor beta chains below was sequenced from the same sample in a study of cytomegalovirus exposure and HLA in healthy donors. PCR primers comprised 60 Vbeta and 13 Jbeta primers. The assay was immunoSEQ multiplex PCR, and TCRdb's table has in-frame clones only and misses some. The sample has about 270,000 clones, more than 55% seen once. Sequencing was performed on PBMCs. All receptors derive from a female donor in good health and CMV-seronegative.

V is TRBV2 and J is TRBJ1-2, with 9 bases that match TRBD1. The CDR3 runs to 15 residues. CDR1 and CDR2 from the germline V gene are SNHLY and FYNNEI. Germline trimming cut 4 bases from V and 0 bases from J; bases unmatched to any gene: 3. The CDR3 DNA is TGTGCCAGCAGTGGGACAGGGGCTACTAACTATGGCTACACCTTC. It yields the protein CASSGTGATNYGYTF.

The rearrangement joins TRBV7-9 to TRBJ1-1; no clear D. Trimming removed 2 bases at V and 1 base at J, with 5 bases between. The V gene's germline CDR1 is SEHNR and CDR2 FQNEAQ (reference sequence). This CDR3 region has 13 residues. CDR3 sequence: CASSLNTNTEAFF. As DNA, the CDR3 is TGTGCCAGCAGCTTAAACACGAACACTGAAGCTTTCTTT.

The chain carries TRBV14 and TRBJ2-2; D might be TRBD2 (5 bases). The germline gives CDR1 SGHDN, CDR2 FVKESK. The V end was cut by 1 base, the J end by 0 bases, with 12 bases between. The CDR3 contains 17 residues. CDR3 protein: CASSQGPEDANTGELFF. The CDR3 coding sequence is TGTGCCAGCAGCCAAGGCCCGGAGGACGCGAACACCGGGGAGCTGTTTTTT.

This chain connects TRBV5-1 to TRBJ2-7, with a weak D call TRBD2 (6 bases). The germline gives CDR1 SGHRS, CDR2 YFSETQ. The CDR3 runs to 13 residues. V lost 0 bases, J lost 3 bases, and 7 bases lay in between. For the CDR3, the DNA is TGCGCCAGCAGCTTGGTAGCGGACTACGAGCAGTACTTC. As protein: CASSLVADYEQYF.

This chain uses TRBV5-6 with TRBJ2-5, with 10 bases fitting TRBD1. The CDR3 sequence is 16 residues long. V gave up 4 bases and J gave up 2 bases; unmatched junction bases: 8. The germline CDR1 and CDR2 sequences are SGHDT and YYEEEE. CDR3 loop: CASSPLGDRGQETQYF. The CDR3 DNA is TGTGCCAGCAGCCCCTTAGGGGACAGGGGTCAAGAGACCCAGTACTTC.

The chain uses TRBV6-1 and TRBJ2-3; D is uncertain. CDR1 MNHNS and CDR2 SASEGT come from the germline V gene. Trimming pared 2 bases from V and 4 bases from J, leaving 4 bases between. CDR3 length: 12 amino acids. CDR3 amino acids: CASSELSDTQYF. The CDR3 DNA reads TGTGCCAGCAGTGAACTATCAGATACGCAGTATTTT.

This clone has more than one count but fewer than ten. A junction boundary mismatches the germline segment, possibly from a read error. This chain uses TRBV7-9 with TRBJ1-1; D is unclear. The CDR3 runs to 14 residues. Germline-derived CDR1 and CDR2 are SEHNR and FQNEAQ (reference sequence). The CDR3 region has the DNA TGTTCCAGCAGCCCCGATCCGGGGAACACTGAAGCTTTCTTT. Protein: CSSSPDPGNTEAFF.

This chain connects TRBV7-6 to TRBJ2-7, with 10 bases aligning to TRBD1. The ends lost 5 bases at V and 2 bases at J; junction bases unmatched: 6. CDR1 and CDR2 (germline): SGHVS, FNYEAQ. There are 15 residues in the CDR3. The CDR3 region is CASSDGGQGAYEQYF. The DNA for the CDR3 is TGTGCCAGCAGCGACGGAGGACAGGGGGCCTACGAGCAGTACTTC.

The rearrangement joins TRBV9 to TRBJ2-3, with TRBD2 identical over 8 bases. CDR1 is SGDLS and CDR2 is YYNGEE in the germline V gene. The CDR3 extends over 15 amino acids. V was clipped by 5 bases and J by 4 bases; unmatched bases: 9. The CDR3 DNA follows: TGTGCCAGCAGGCGGGGGGAGGGCCGCGCAGATACGCAGTATTTT. It yields the protein CASRRGEGRADTQYF.

This chain connects TRBV27 to TRBJ2-1; TRBD2 matches 13 bases. Germline V gene data show CDR1 as MNHEY and CDR2 as SMNVEV (reference sequence). J gave up 0 bases and V 3 bases, and 5 bases lay outside the gene matches. This CDR3 is 18 amino acids long. CDR3 in DNA: TGTGCCAGCAGTTTGACTAGCGGGAGGATTAGCTCCTACAATGAGCAGTTCTTC. Its translation is CASSLTSGRISSYNEQFF.

This clone was counted only a few times. V gene TRBV6-1 combines with J gene TRBJ2-1; 12 bases line up with TRBD2. Germline trimming cut 4 bases from V and 6 bases from J; bases unmatched to any gene: 7. Germline loops: CDR1 MNHNS, CDR2 SASEGT. The CDR3 consists of 16 residues. The CDR3, as DNA: TGTGCCAGCAGTGCCAAACTAGCGGGAGGCGGCAATGAGCAGTTCTTC. Translated, it gives CASSAKLAGGGNEQFF.

The chain uses TRBV6-5 and TRBJ2-7, with D perhaps TRBD1 (6 bases). Trimming took off 6 bases at V and 3 bases at J, with 12 bases between the two ends. Germline CDR1 and CDR2: MNHEY and SVGAGI. The CDR3 runs 13 residues. The CDR3 sequence is CASSRGQLYEQYF. The DNA for the CDR3 is TGTGCCAGCAGCCGCGGACAGCTCTACGAGCAGTACTTC.

Note on this clone: Other nucleotide sequences from this sample produce the same CDR3. This sequence joins TRBV5-1 and TRBJ2-3, with TRBD1 as a possible D gene (5 bases). Trimming left V 2 bases short and J 1 base short, with 5 bases between. CDR3 length equals 13 residues. Germline CDR1 SGHRS, CDR2 YFSETQ. The CDR3 bases are TGCGCCAGCAGCTTACAGGGCACAGATACGCAGTATTTT. This encodes CASSLQGTDTQYF.

The genes are TRBV2 and TRBJ2-1; tentative D call: TRBD1 (5 bases). With 5 bases removed from V and 0 bases from J, the gap between germline ends came to 14 bases. Germline CDR1 and CDR2: SNHLY and FYNNEI. There are 16 residues in the CDR3. The CDR3 here is CASSFLQGSSYNEQFF. CDR3 coding DNA: TGTGCCAGCAGTTTTCTCCAGGGTAGCTCCTACAATGAGCAGTTCTTC.

This clone was detected once. This rearrangement joins TRBV6-5 to TRBJ2-4; 9 bases are shared with TRBD1. V lost 6 bases and J lost 7; bases outside the gene matches: 4. The CDR3 has 13 residues. Germline V gene data show CDR1 as MNHEY and CDR2 as SVGAGI. CDR3: CASRGTGRNIQYF. For the CDR3, the DNA is TGTGCCAGCAGGGGGACAGGGAGGAACATTCAGTACTTC.

This chain joins TRBV29-1 and TRBJ2-1; TRBD2 matches 10 bases. V shed 5 bases, J shed 3 bases, and the junction held 4 bases outside the gene matches. Germline V gene lookup returns CDR1 SQVTM and CDR2 ANQGSEA. CDR3 length: 14 amino acids. DNA of the CDR3: TGCAGCGTTAAACTAGCGGGGTACTACAATGAGCAGTTCTTC. Translating gives CSVKLAGYYNEQFF.

This clone was detected only once. The chain employs TRBV6-1 and TRBJ1-5; D is undetermined. The V gene's germline CDR1 is MNHNS and CDR2 SASEGT. Between the trimmed V and J ends, which lost 0 bases and 0 bases, there was a span of 6 bases. This CDR3 contains 15 residues. CDR3: CASSEARVSNQPQHF. CDR3 coding DNA: TGTGCCAGCAGTGAAGCGCGAGTTAGCAATCAGCCCCAGCATTTT.

There are a few counts of this clone. The chain employs TRBV7-2 and TRBJ2-2; 7 bases align to TRBD1. CDR1 and CDR2 (germline): SGHTA, FQGNSA. The CDR3 is 16 amino acids. Trimming at V came to 5 bases and at J to 4 bases, leaving 10 bases not matched to a gene. DNA of the CDR3: TGTGCCAGCAGCCCGCAGACAGGGACGGGCACCGGGGAGCTGTTTTTT. Translated, it gives CASSPQTGTGTGELFF.

In its sample, this clone was seen a few times. The chain links TRBV2 to TRBJ1-5; the D gene is possibly TRBD1 (6 bases). Germline V gene data show CDR1 as SNHLY and CDR2 as FYNNEI. The CDR3 consists of 12 residues. Between the trimmed V and J ends, which lost 7 bases and 8 bases, there was a span of 12 bases. The DNA for the CDR3 is TGTGCCAGCATGGGACAAAGGGAGCCCCAGCATTTT. It translates to CASMGQREPQHF.

V and J are TRBV15 and TRBJ2-7; 8 bases are shared with TRBD2. The germline CDR1 and CDR2 sequences are LNHNV and YYDKDF (reference sequence). Trimming removed 5 bases from V and 2 bases from J; junction bases left unmatched: 8. The CDR3 extends over 15 amino acids. The CDR3 protein is CATSPRTSGTYEQYF. CDR3 sequence (DNA): TGTGCCACCAGCCCCCGAACTAGCGGAACCTACGAGCAGTACTTC. The whole variable domain, remainder taken from reference TRBV15 and TRBJ2-7, is DAMVIQNPRYQVTQFGKPVTLSCSQTLNHNVMYWYQQKSSQAPKLLFHYYDKDFNNEADTPDNFQSRRPNTSFCFLDIRSPGLGDTAMYLCATSPRTSGTYEQYFGPGTRLTVT.

This chain connects TRBV11-2 to TRBJ2-6; D perhaps matches TRBD1 (5 bases). V was trimmed by 3 bases and J by 0 bases, leaving 15 bases between them. CDR1 and CDR2 from the germline V gene are SGHAT and FQNNGV. The CDR3 covers 18 residues. CDR3 sequence (DNA): TGTGCCAGCAGCTTTCGAGTAGGGGTATTCTCTGGGGCCAACGTCCTGACTTTC. Protein: CASSFRVGVFSGANVLTF.

V and J are TRBV7-9 and TRBJ1-2; D gene unclear. Germline V gives CDR1 SEHNR, CDR2 FQNEAQ (reference sequence). Deletions cut 2 bases from V and 4 bases from J, with 17 bases between. The CDR3 is 16 amino acids. The CDR3 loop is CASSLSTGEAIYGYTF. The CDR3 DNA sequence: TGTGCCAGCAGCTTATCCACGGGTGAGGCTATCTATGGCTACACCTTC.

This rearrangement joins TRBV9 to TRBJ2-5; no definite D call. Germline CDR1 reads SGDLS; CDR2 reads YYNGEE. This CDR3 comprises 13 residues. Trimming took off 1 base at V and 5 bases at J, with 9 bases between the two ends. The CDR3 DNA sequence: TGTGCCAGCAGCGTACCACCCGAGGAGACCCAGTACTTC. This encodes CASSVPPEETQYF.

On this clone itself: The junction departs from the called germline gene at one end, perhaps through a read error. The chain recombines TRBV7-9 with TRBJ2-7; 9 bases are a match to TRBD2. The CDR3 consists of 17 residues. Per germline, CDR1 SEHNR and CDR2 FQNEAQ (reference sequence). The CDR3 spells CSSSLGGLSGSRNEQYF. DNA for the CDR3: TGTTCCAGCAGCTTAGGGGGACTTAGCGGGAGTCGAAACGAGCAGTACTTC.

The chain is built from TRBV18 and TRBJ2-3, with D possibly being TRBD1 (5 bases). Between the trimmed V and J ends, which lost 6 bases and 6 bases, there was a span of 16 bases. The CDR3 sequence is 14 residues long. CDR1 KGHSH and CDR2 LQKENI come from the germline V gene. CDR3 nucleotide sequence: TGTGCCAGCTCTGCCCTAGGGGCCGGGGATACGCAGTATTTT. Protein: CASSALGAGDTQYF.

This chain joins TRBV7-9 and TRBJ2-7, with D uncertain. Germline loops: CDR1 SEHNR, CDR2 FQNEAQ (reference sequence). V gave up 2 bases and J gave up 5 bases, with 10 bases separating them. The CDR3 is made up of 13 amino acids. The CDR3 sequence: CASSLSRKDEQYF. The CDR3 coding sequence is TGTGCCAGCAGCTTAAGCAGGAAGGACGAGCAGTACTTC.

This chain links TRBV6-5 with TRBJ1-5, with TRBD1 matching 7 bases. The CDR3 spans 15 residues. V gave up 5 bases and J gave up 1 base; unmatched junction bases: 5. Germline CDR1 MNHEY, CDR2 SVGAGI. CDR3 coding DNA: TGTGCCAGCAGTCGGACAGGTCGAAGCAATCAGCCCCAGCATTTT. Translated, it gives CASSRTGRSNQPQHF.

This rearrangement joins TRBV25-1 to TRBJ2-5; 10 bases align to TRBD1. The J call may be wrong; the DNA end is better matched by TRBJ2-7. The length of the CDR3 is 15 residues. The germline CDR1 and CDR2 sequences are MGHDK and SYGVNS. CDR3 in amino acids: CASSAPGQGNDEQYF. The CDR3 DNA follows: TGTGCCAGCAGTGCCCCGGGACAGGGGAATGACGAGCAGTACTTC.

This clone has a handful of counts. The chain carries TRBV4-1 and TRBJ2-3; the D is unclear. The germline V gene has CDR1 MGHRA and CDR2 YSYEKL. The CDR3 totals 12 residues. V was clipped by 2 bases and J by 4 bases, with 4 bases between them. The CDR3 DNA follows: TGCGCCAGCAGCCAATTCGCAGATACGCAGTATTTT. Its translation: CASSQFADTQYF.

This sequence joins TRBV4-1 and TRBJ2-5; the D gene is possibly TRBD2 (7 bases). V was pared by 1 base and J by 5 bases, with 14 bases between. Germline V gene data show CDR1 as MGHRA and CDR2 as YSYEKL. The CDR3 spans 15 residues. The CDR3 DNA follows: TGCGCCAGCAGCCAAGTTGGGAGGGGGTTTGAGACCCAGTACTTC. Translation gives CASSQVGRGFETQYF.

V usage is TRBV9 and J usage is TRBJ1-4; 7 bases fit TRBD1. In germline, CDR1 is SGDLS, CDR2 YYNGEE. The CDR3 length is 11 residues. After removal of 3 bases from V and 15 bases from J, the junction contained 5 bases not matched to a gene. The CDR3: CASSDGTEMFF. The DNA of the CDR3 is TGTGCCAGCAGCGACGGGACAGAAATGTTTTTT.